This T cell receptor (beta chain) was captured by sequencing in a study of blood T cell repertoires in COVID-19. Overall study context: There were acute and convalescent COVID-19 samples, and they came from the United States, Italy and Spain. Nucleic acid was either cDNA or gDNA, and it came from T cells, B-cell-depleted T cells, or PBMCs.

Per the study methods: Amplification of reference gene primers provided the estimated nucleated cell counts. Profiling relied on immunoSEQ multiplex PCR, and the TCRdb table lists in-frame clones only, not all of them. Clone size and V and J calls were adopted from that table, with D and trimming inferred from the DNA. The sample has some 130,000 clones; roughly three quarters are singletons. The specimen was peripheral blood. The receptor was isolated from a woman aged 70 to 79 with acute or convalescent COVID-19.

CDR3 in DNA: TGTGCCAGTAGTATGTCAGGGCCCTCCTACGAGCAGTACTTC. As protein: CASSMSGPSYEQYF. The genes are TRBV19 and TRBJ2-7; weak D call: TRBD1 (5 bases). The CDR3 covers 14 residues. V was clipped by 3 bases and J by 0 bases, with 9 bases between them. CDR1 and CDR2 (germline): LNHDA, SQIVND (reference sequence).